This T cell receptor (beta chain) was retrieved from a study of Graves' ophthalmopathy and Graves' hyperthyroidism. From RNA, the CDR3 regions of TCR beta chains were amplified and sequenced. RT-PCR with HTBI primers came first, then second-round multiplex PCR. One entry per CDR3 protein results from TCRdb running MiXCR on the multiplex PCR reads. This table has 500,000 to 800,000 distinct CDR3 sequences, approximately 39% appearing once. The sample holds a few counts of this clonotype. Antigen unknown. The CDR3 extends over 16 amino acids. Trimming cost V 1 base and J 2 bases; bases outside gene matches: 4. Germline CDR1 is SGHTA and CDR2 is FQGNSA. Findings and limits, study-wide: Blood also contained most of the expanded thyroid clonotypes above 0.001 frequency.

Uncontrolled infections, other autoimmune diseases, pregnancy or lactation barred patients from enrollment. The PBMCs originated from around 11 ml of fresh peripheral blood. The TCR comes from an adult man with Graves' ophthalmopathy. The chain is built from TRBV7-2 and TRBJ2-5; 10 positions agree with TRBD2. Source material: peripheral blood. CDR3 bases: TGTGCCAGCAGCTTAGAGGTGACTAGCGGGCAAGAGACCCAGTACTTC. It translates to CASSLEVTSGQETQYF.